A selection of T cell receptor beta chains follows, all from one sample in a study of response to subunit inactivated influenza vaccine. TCRdb ran MiXCR on the RT-PCR reads and lists one entry per CDR3 protein. The sample lists 610,000 or so distinct CDR3 sequences; about 14% were seen once. This sample comprised PBMCs from blood, obtained approximately 12 days after vaccination. Receptors were obtained from a man aged 50 to 60 who received an inactivated influenza vaccine. Each CDR3 is given without its conserved first and last residue. Each record gives: J gene, V gene, CDR3 protein.

>TRBJ2-7|TRBV7-9
ASSTIGDSYEQY
>TRBJ2-7|TRBV7-3
ASSLMTGVDYEQY
>TRBJ1-1|TRBV5-1
ASSIQGADTEAF
>TRBJ1-1|TRBV12-3/TRBV12-4
ASSLIKGFEAF
>TRBJ2-6|TRBV6-1
ASRDTLSGANVLT
>TRBJ1-1|TRBV20-1
RVGSYTEAF
>TRBJ2-1|TRBV20-1
SARGKGLGVHEQF
>TRBJ2-3|TRBV28
ASRGNKVGTDTQY
>TRBJ2-1|TRBV7-6
ASSPTTSRRGGGYEQF
>TRBJ2-5|TRBV20-1
SAKTSAETQY
>TRBJ2-2|TRBV4-1
ASRDPSGNTGELF
>TRBJ1-1|TRBV20-1
SAYGGLAEAF
>TRBJ2-7|TRBV20-1
SGGASGRIYEQY
>TRBJ2-5|TRBV18
ASSPGGREETQY
>TRBJ2-1|TRBV6-1
ASETAGGWNEQF
>TRBJ2-4|TRBV28
ASSLGQRNIQY
>TRBJ2-3|TRBV20-1
SATQQGVGTDTQY
>TRBJ2-1|TRBV7-8
ASSQTSDAPSYNEQF
>TRBJ1-2|TRBV27
ASSSLQATYYGYT
>TRBJ1-3|TRBV11-2
ASSLSAATGNTIY
>TRBJ2-7|TRBV4-1
ASSQEFMVGSYEQY
>TRBJ2-4|TRBV11-2
ASSLVGGKNIQY
>TRBJ2-3|TRBV20-1
SASGTGARTDTQY